The text below deals with one TCR beta chain. Its antigen is unknown. This sample is part of a study of T cell repertoires in cytomegalovirus infection. Each CDR3 protein gets one entry after TCRdb re-called the reads with MiXCR. The table lists 570,000 or so distinct CDR3 sequences, 35% to 50% of them singletons, with around 48% in the top ten. Findings and limits, study-wide: Carriage of CMV together with the relevant HLA was identifiable through cumulative public TCR beta family frequency. Clonotypes of TCR beta that were HLA-C-restricted and CMV-specific dominated the ex vivo response.

V lost 4 bases, J lost 6 bases, and 16 bases lay in between. Germline CDR1 is MNHNS and CDR2 is SASEGT. The CDR3 loop spans 14 amino acids. The sequence came from a human donor in good health (CMV status not recorded). Some clones in this sample may be carry-over from other donors' samples. The gene calls are TRBV6-1 and TRBJ2-7, with D maybe TRBD1 (5 bases). The input for sequencing was cultured PBMCs, taken from culture after CMV antigen stimulation. The CDR3 here is CASSAGSKASEQYF. The CDR3 nucleotides read TGTGCCAGCAGTGCAGGGTCCAAGGCCTCCGAGCAGTACTTC.